A selection of T cell receptor beta chains follows, all from one sample in a study of shared clonotypes between healthy human individuals. Data came from immunoSEQ multiplex PCR; TCRdb stores just in-frame clones and leaves some out. This repertoire shows 2,500,000 or so clones, 85% to 95% found once; its top ten account for over 0.12%. Sequences were obtained from naive CD4+ T cells sorted from blood. Receptors originate from a man younger than 35 in good health. CDR3s include the opening cysteine and the closing phenylalanine or tryptophan. A D gene is named only where the DNA matches it firmly. Clone size is not always given. Where it is, it says once, few, many or a class for expanded clones.

j_call: TRBJ2-1
v_call: TRBV9
d_call: -
clone_size: -
cdr3_aa: CASSVDGSPYNEQFF
cdr3_nt: TGTGCCAGCAGCGTAGACGGGAGTCCCTACAATGAGCAGTTCTTC

j_call: TRBJ2-2
v_call: TRBV12-5
d_call: TRBD1
clone_size: -
cdr3_aa: CASGLGTDWAGELFF
cdr3_nt: TGTGCTAGCGGGTTAGGGACAGACTGGGCCGGGGAGCTGTTTTTT

j_call: TRBJ2-5
v_call: TRBV7-2
d_call: -
clone_size: -
cdr3_aa: CASSLVTGPQTQYF
cdr3_nt: TGTGCCAGCAGCTTAGTGACTGGCCCCCAGACCCAGTACTTC

j_call: TRBJ2-3
v_call: TRBV10-2
d_call: -
clone_size: -
cdr3_aa: CASTRRGPTDTQYF
cdr3_nt: TGCGCCAGCACACGGAGGGGGCCCACAGATACGCAGTATTTT

j_call: TRBJ2-4
v_call: TRBV6-1
d_call: TRBD2
clone_size: -
cdr3_aa: CASSDIRTSGRVHIQYF
cdr3_nt: TGTGCCAGCAGTGACATCCGGACTAGCGGGAGGGTGCACATTCAGTACTTC

j_call: TRBJ1-5
v_call: TRBV18
d_call: -
clone_size: -
cdr3_aa: CASSPFRLSNQPQHF
cdr3_nt: TGTGCCAGCTCACCCTTCAGGCTTAGCAATCAGCCCCAGCATTTT

j_call: TRBJ2-6
v_call: TRBV9
d_call: -
clone_size: -
cdr3_aa: CASSLPGLGANVLTF
cdr3_nt: TGTGCCAGCAGCCTCCCGGGGTTGGGGGCCAACGTCCTGACTTTC

j_call: TRBJ2-3
v_call: TRBV19
d_call: -
clone_size: -
cdr3_aa: CASSMGTSPPDTQYF
cdr3_nt: TGTGCCAGTAGTATGGGAACTAGTCCTCCAGATACGCAGTATTTT

j_call: TRBJ2-1
v_call: TRBV6-4
d_call: -
clone_size: -
cdr3_aa: CASSLREGSNEQFF
cdr3_nt: TGTGCCAGCAGCCTCCGTGAGGGGAGCAATGAGCAGTTCTTC

j_call: TRBJ2-3
v_call: TRBV5-4
d_call: -
clone_size: -
cdr3_aa: CASSLDADTQYF
cdr3_nt: TGTGCCAGCAGCTTGGACGCAGATACGCAGTATTTT

j_call: TRBJ2-7
v_call: TRBV27
d_call: -
clone_size: -
cdr3_aa: CPIRGQPSYEQYF
cdr3_nt: TGTCCGATTAGGGGCCAGCCGTCATACGAGCAGTACTTC

j_call: TRBJ2-3
v_call: TRBV30
d_call: -
clone_size: -
cdr3_aa: CAWSVLLPSTDTQYF
cdr3_nt: TGTGCCTGGAGTGTATTGTTGCCGAGCACAGATACGCAGTATTTT

j_call: TRBJ1-2
v_call: TRBV5-1
d_call: TRBD1
clone_size: -
cdr3_aa: CASSFDRENYGYTF
cdr3_nt: TGCGCCAGCAGCTTTGACAGGGAGAACTATGGCTACACCTTC

j_call: TRBJ1-1
v_call: TRBV7-9
d_call: TRBD1
clone_size: -
cdr3_aa: CASSLGTANTEAFF
cdr3_nt: TGTGCCAGCAGCCTAGGGACAGCGAACACTGAAGCTTTCTTT

j_call: TRBJ2-4
v_call: TRBV28
d_call: -
clone_size: -
cdr3_aa: CASSRGGAKNIQYF
cdr3_nt: TGTGCCAGCAGCCGAGGGGGGGCCAAAAACATTCAGTACTTC

j_call: TRBJ2-7
v_call: TRBV19
d_call: -
clone_size: -
cdr3_aa: CASSIPGTWPYEQYF
cdr3_nt: TGTGCCAGTAGTATACCCGGGACATGGCCCTACGAGCAGTACTTC

j_call: TRBJ2-7
v_call: TRBV5-1
d_call: -
clone_size: -
cdr3_aa: CASSQGQGGSYEQYF
cdr3_nt: TGCGCCAGCAGCCAGGGACAAGGGGGCTCCTACGAGCAGTACTTC

j_call: TRBJ2-2
v_call: TRBV10-1
d_call: -
clone_size: -
cdr3_aa: CASGWQGTGELFF
cdr3_nt: TGCGCCAGCGGATGGCAGGGGACCGGGGAGCTGTTTTTT

j_call: TRBJ2-3
v_call: TRBV7-8
d_call: TRBD2
clone_size: -
cdr3_aa: CASSSTSKPTDTQYF
cdr3_nt: TGTGCCAGCAGCTCGACTAGCAAACCGACAGATACGCAGTATTTT

j_call: TRBJ1-2
v_call: TRBV11-1
d_call: -
clone_size: few
cdr3_aa: CASSSAGVGYGYTF
cdr3_nt: TGTGCCAGCAGCTCCGCGGGGGTTGGCTATGGCTACACCTTC

j_call: TRBJ2-2
v_call: TRBV15
d_call: -
clone_size: once
cdr3_aa: CATSSGLSGITGELFF
cdr3_nt: TGTGCCACCAGCAGTGGGCTTTCGGGGATCACCGGGGAGCTGTTTTTT

j_call: TRBJ2-2
v_call: TRBV27
d_call: -
clone_size: -
cdr3_aa: CASSLSLNTGELFF
cdr3_nt: TGTGCCAGCAGTTTATCGTTGAACACCGGGGAGCTGTTTTTT

j_call: TRBJ1-4
v_call: TRBV6-5
d_call: -
clone_size: -
cdr3_aa: CASSYSREGNEKLFF
cdr3_nt: TGTGCCAGCAGTTACTCGAGGGAGGGAAATGAAAAACTGTTTTTT

j_call: TRBJ2-7
v_call: TRBV15
d_call: -
clone_size: -
cdr3_aa: CATSRDRPPSDYEQYF
cdr3_nt: TGTGCCACCAGCAGAGATCGTCCTCCTAGCGACTACGAGCAGTACTTC

j_call: TRBJ2-3
v_call: TRBV7-2
d_call: -
clone_size: -
cdr3_aa: CASSHPGADTQYF
cdr3_nt: TGTGCCAGCAGCCATCCGGGTGCAGATACGCAGTATTTT

j_call: TRBJ2-5
v_call: TRBV15
d_call: TRBD1
clone_size: -
cdr3_aa: CATSRGQGVETQYF
cdr3_nt: TGTGCCACCAGCAGGGGACAGGGAGTGGAGACCCAGTACTTC

j_call: TRBJ2-1
v_call: TRBV2
d_call: -
clone_size: once
cdr3_aa: CASSTQGGSYNEQFF
cdr3_nt: TGTGCCAGCAGTACTCAGGGGGGGTCCTACAATGAGCAGTTCTTC

j_call: TRBJ2-7
v_call: TRBV2
d_call: -
clone_size: few
cdr3_aa: CASSSTGLEQYF
cdr3_nt: TGTGCCAGCAGTTCGACAGGTTTGGAGCAGTACTTC

j_call: TRBJ1-2
v_call: TRBV19
d_call: TRBD1
clone_size: once
cdr3_aa: CASSLNTGAYGYTF
cdr3_nt: TGTGCCAGTAGCTTGAATACAGGGGCCTATGGCTACACCTTC

j_call: TRBJ1-2
v_call: TRBV5-1
d_call: -
clone_size: -
cdr3_aa: CASSLSPDSRMSGYTF
cdr3_nt: TGCGCCAGCAGCTTGAGCCCGGACAGTAGGATGAGTGGCTACACCTTC

j_call: TRBJ2-7
v_call: TRBV30
d_call: -
clone_size: -
cdr3_aa: CAWSLTGTYEQYF
cdr3_nt: TGTGCCTGGAGCCTGACGGGGACCTACGAGCAGTACTTC

j_call: TRBJ1-6
v_call: TRBV6-5
d_call: -
clone_size: few
cdr3_aa: CASTAGAGNSPLHF
cdr3_nt: TGTGCCAGCACCGCCGGGGCGGGAAATTCACCCCTCCACTTT

j_call: TRBJ2-3
v_call: TRBV14
d_call: -
clone_size: once
cdr3_aa: CASSQDRNTQYF
cdr3_nt: TGTGCCAGCAGCCAAGATAGAAATACGCAGTATTTT

j_call: TRBJ1-5
v_call: TRBV19
d_call: -
clone_size: -
cdr3_aa: CASSIARVIDQPQHF
cdr3_nt: TGTGCCAGTAGTATCGCCAGGGTGATCGATCAGCCCCAGCATTTT

j_call: TRBJ2-3
v_call: TRBV7-9
d_call: -
clone_size: -
cdr3_aa: CASSLEGGSTDTQYF
cdr3_nt: TGTGCCAGCAGCTTAGAGGGCGGTAGCACAGATACGCAGTATTTT

j_call: TRBJ1-1
v_call: TRBV4-3
d_call: -
clone_size: -
cdr3_aa: CASSQEGGWGEAFF
cdr3_nt: TGCGCCAGCAGCCAAGAAGGGGGATGGGGGGAAGCTTTCTTT

j_call: TRBJ1-2
v_call: TRBV19
d_call: TRBD1
clone_size: -
cdr3_aa: CASSTRGQTYGYTF
cdr3_nt: TGTGCCAGTAGTACCCGGGGACAGACCTATGGCTACACCTTC